The entry below describes one T cell receptor (beta chain). No antigen is known for it. This specimen belongs to a study of a mutant IDH1 vaccine in newly diagnosed glioma. Study at large: Commencement of vaccination occurred 4-6 weeks following radiotherapy alone, or concurrently with temozolomide cycles. Patients under treatment included 62.5% males and around 38% females and had a mean age of around 40 years. Most had both radiotherapy and temozolomide beforehand; others had only one. General observations from the study: Shifts in the top peripheral T cell clonotypes seemed unrelated to pseudoprogression.

The method was immunoSEQ multiplex PCR; TCRdb's version includes in-frame clones alone and lacks a portion of them. The sample lists about 44,000 clones; approximately 90% were seen once. Time point described: week 23, last vaccination. Mutant IDH1 20-mer peptide, at 300 ug, made up each vaccine dose, with topical imiquimod. The CDR3 runs 16 residues. Trimming cost V 2 bases and J 5 bases; bases outside gene matches: 11. Germline loops: CDR1 SGHNT, CDR2 YYREEE (reference sequence). V gene TRBV5-4 combines with J gene TRBJ2-7, with 9 bases identical to TRBD2. The clonotype was recovered from a man over 45 with glioma. This specimen was PBMCs, taken from a glioma patient whose treatment included an IDH1 peptide vaccine. The CDR3 nucleotides read TGTGCCAGCAGCTTTCCTAGCGGGAACCCCTCGAACGAGCAGTACTTC. Amino acids: CASSFPSGNPSNEQYF.